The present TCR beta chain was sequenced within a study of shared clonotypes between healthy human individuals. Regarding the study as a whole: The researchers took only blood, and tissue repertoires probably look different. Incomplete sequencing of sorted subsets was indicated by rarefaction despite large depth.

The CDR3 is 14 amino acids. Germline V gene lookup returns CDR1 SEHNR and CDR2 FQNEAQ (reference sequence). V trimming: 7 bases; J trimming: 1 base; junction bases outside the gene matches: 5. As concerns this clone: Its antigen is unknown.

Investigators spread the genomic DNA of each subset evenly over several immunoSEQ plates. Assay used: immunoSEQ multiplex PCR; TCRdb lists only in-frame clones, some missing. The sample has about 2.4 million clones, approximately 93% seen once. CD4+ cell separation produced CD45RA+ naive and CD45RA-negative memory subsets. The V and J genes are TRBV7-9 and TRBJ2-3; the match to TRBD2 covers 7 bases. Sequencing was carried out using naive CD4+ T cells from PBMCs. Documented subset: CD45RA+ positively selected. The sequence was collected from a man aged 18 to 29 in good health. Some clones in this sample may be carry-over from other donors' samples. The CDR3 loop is CASTDRGGTDTQYF. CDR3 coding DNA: TGTGCCAGCACCGATCGGGGGGGCACAGATACGCAGTATTTT.